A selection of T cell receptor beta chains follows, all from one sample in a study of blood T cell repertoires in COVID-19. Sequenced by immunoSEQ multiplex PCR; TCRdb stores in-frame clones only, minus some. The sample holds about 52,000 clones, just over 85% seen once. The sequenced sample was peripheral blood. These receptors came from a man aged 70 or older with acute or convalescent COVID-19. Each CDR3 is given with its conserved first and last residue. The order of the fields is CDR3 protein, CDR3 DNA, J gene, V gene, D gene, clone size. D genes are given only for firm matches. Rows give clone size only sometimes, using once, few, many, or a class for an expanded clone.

CDR3: CAISVTGLPSSYNEQFF
DNA: TGTGCCATCAGTGTTACAGGACTACCGAGCTCCTACAATGAGCAGTTCTTC
J: TRBJ2-1
V: TRBV10-3
D: NA
size: NA

CDR3: CASRDRNDRPEAFF
DNA: TGTGCCAGCAGGGACAGGAACGACCGACCTGAAGCTTTCTTT
J: TRBJ1-1
V: TRBV2
D: TRBD1
size: NA

CDR3: CASSPTGVGETQYF
DNA: TGTGCCAGCAGCCCGACAGGGGTGGGGGAGACCCAGTACTTC
J: TRBJ2-5
V: TRBV5-4
D: TRBD1
size: NA

CDR3: CASSPVTGQETQYF
DNA: TGTGCCAGCTCACCGGTGACAGGCCAAGAGACCCAGTACTTC
J: TRBJ2-5
V: TRBV18
D: NA
size: NA

CDR3: CASSLGTGGAGELFF
DNA: TGTGCCAGCAGCTTAGGGACAGGCGGGGCCGGGGAGCTGTTTTTT
J: TRBJ2-2
V: TRBV7-6
D: NA
size: few

CDR3: CASSPNRGIGANVLTF
DNA: TGTGCCAGCTCACCAAACCGCGGGATTGGGGCCAACGTCCTGACTTTC
J: TRBJ2-6
V: TRBV18
D: NA
size: NA

CDR3: CASSSQGGANTEAFF
DNA: TGCGCCAGCAGCTCTCAGGGGGGAGCGAACACTGAAGCTTTCTTT
J: TRBJ1-1
V: TRBV5-1
D: TRBD1
size: NA

CDR3: CASSKTGGGSYEQYF
DNA: TGTGCCAGCAGCAAGACAGGGGGAGGGTCCTACGAGCAGTACTTC
J: TRBJ2-7
V: TRBV7-2
D: TRBD1
size: NA

CDR3: CATSIKGTEAFF
DNA: TGTGCCACCAGCATTAAGGGGACTGAAGCTTTCTTT
J: TRBJ1-1
V: TRBV15
D: NA
size: NA

CDR3: CASSYGTSGTDTQYF
DNA: TGCGCCAGCAGCTACGGGACTAGCGGCACAGATACGCAGTATTTT
J: TRBJ2-3
V: TRBV5-1
D: TRBD2
size: NA

CDR3: CASSYSMREDGYTF
DNA: TGTGCCAGCAGTTACTCGATGCGGGAGGATGGCTACACCTTC
J: TRBJ1-2
V: TRBV6-5
D: NA
size: once

CDR3: CASSLGTGSDLDTQYF
DNA: TGTGCCAGCAGCTTAGGGACAGGGAGTGATCTGGATACGCAGTATTTT
J: TRBJ2-3
V: TRBV11-2
D: TRBD1
size: NA

CDR3: CASSEQVLTEAFF
DNA: TGTGCCAGTAGTGAACAGGTGCTGACTGAAGCTTTCTTT
J: TRBJ1-1
V: TRBV19
D: NA
size: NA